The clone carrying this T cell receptor (beta chain) has at least ten counts. The sample comes from a study of neurological immune-mediated disorders. V was cut by 0 bases and J by 6 bases, with 12 bases left in between. CDR3 size: 15 residues. CDR1 LGHDT and CDR2 YNNKEL come from the germline V gene (reference sequence). The team produced cDNA through 5'RACE using 10-nucleotide random UMIs. From 15-18 subjects, each sequencing run yielded over 180 million TCR-beta sequences. TCRdb fed the 5' RACE reads into MiXCR, producing one record per CDR3 protein. The repertoire has 25,000 to 30,000 distinct CDR3 sequences, just over 6.5% of them found once; the top ten carry roughly 9%. Healthy control participants comprised blood bank volunteers in Maryland, USA. The starting material, 2 million PBMCs stored at -80 C, gave rise to the unsorted libraries.

The sequencing input was PBMCs. This TCR came from a woman aged 50 to 60 in good health. The rearrangement uses TRBV3-1 and TRBJ2-1; TRBD1 is a possible D gene (6 bases). The CDR3 DNA is TGTGCCAGCAGCCAAGAGTGGCTAGGGGGCAATGAGCAGTTCTTC. Translating it yields CASSQEWLGGNEQFF.